Listed here is a single T cell receptor beta chain. Its antigen remains undetermined. Per-base qualities were not stored, and no clone one base away is much larger. Library method: the immunoSEQ multiplex PCR assay. From the authors' description of their analysis: A statistical classification framework was developed to diagnose cytomegalovirus status using the catalog of TCR beta chain sequences. In TCRdb, the immuneACCESS table is reduced to in-frame sequences with V and J assigned. These tables do not hold every clone; where another copy was compared, an unresolved V gene accounts for under half, and the others remain unexplained. V, J and clone size derive from that table, while D and trimming were established from the DNA sequence. A total of tens of thousands of clones appear in this sample, about 87% of them only once. 3.5% to 4% of the sample goes to the ten largest clones. These data are taken from a study of cytomegalovirus exposure and HLA in healthy donors listed by TCRdb under 2017. Context from the whole study: The 666 repertoires of the first cohort and the 95 to 150 validation repertoires were produced on the same platform, according to a later analysis. The study aimed to test whether cataloging public T cell receptors could reveal signatures of past pathogen exposure. Besides the first cohort of 666 subjects, a separate validation cohort made up of 120 different subjects was used. The study combined high-throughput TCR immunosequencing, statistical association of individual TCRs with disease status, and machine learning to predict cytomegalovirus infection status.

Paper-wide results and their limitations: The authors suggested that the approach could potentially be extended to other disease states and immunological phenotypes. The classifier was reported to diagnose cytomegalovirus status with high specificity and sensitivity in both the original cohort and the validation cohort. Most TCR sequences were observed very rarely across donors, whereas some public TCRs were present in many individuals. The study listed 150 to 200 TCR beta chains as associated with cytomegalovirus. In vitro tests confirmed that a few of the cytomegalovirus-associated TCR beta chains recognize cytomegalovirus antigens. In a later analysis, TCRs clustered in the first cohort were found to also tend to co-occur in the roughly 130 validation repertoires, with 94% of cluster scores above 0. The validation cohort had no HLA typing available for a later analysis, so co-occurrence within that cohort was assessed over all 130 or so repertoires.

Via the germline V gene (reference sequence), CDR1 is SGHNT and CDR2 YYREEE. Relative to germline, V is 4 bases shorter and J is 5 bases shorter, with 15 bases between their ends. From cysteine to phenylalanine, the CDR3 is 14 amino acids long. Just CDR3 DNA is preserved here, 42 bases in frame from base 1. Separate from the roughly 650-subject first cohort, the validation cohort of roughly 120 subjects was the group to which the donors belonged. The clonotype comes from a woman aged 18-29 years in good health and CMV-seropositive. The source material was PBMCs. Here the chain combines TRBV5-4 and TRBJ2-5; the D segment could be TRBD1, given 7 matching bases. The CDR3 sequence is CASSPRDSTETQYF. The nucleotide sequence reads TGTGCCAGCAGCCCGCGGGACAGTACGGAGACCCAGTACTTC.